The table lists the clone carrying this T cell receptor (beta chain) with a count of one. This sample was taken from a study of shared clonotypes between healthy human individuals. Study-level information: CD4 naive and CD4 memory each took three plates per donor, while CD8 naive took two and CD8 memory one.

Germline assignment: CDR1 SNHLY and CDR2 FYNNEI. This CDR3 has 13 residues. V was clipped by 7 bases and J by 4 bases, with 13 bases between them. It was at deep level that the assay was run. The protocol was immunoSEQ multiplex PCR, while the TCRdb copy is restricted to in-frame clones and leaves out a portion. The data contain 850,000 to 1,200,000 clones, around 74% of them seen just once; the ten biggest clones take up roughly 1.4%. V is TRBV2 and J is TRBJ1-2; the D is unclear. The clonotype was recovered from a young man in good health. Sequencing input: memory CD4+ T cells sorted from blood. Subset given: CD45RA-negative fraction. CDR3 nucleotide sequence: TGTGCCAGCACAAGGGAGTCGGGCTATGGCTACACCTTC. It translates to CASTRESGYGYTF. Filled out from reference TRBV2 and TRBJ1-2, the complete variable domain reads EPEVTQTPSHQVTQMGQEVILRCVPISNHLYFYWYRQILGQKVEFLVSFYNNEISEKSEIFDDQFSVERPDGSNFTLKIRSTKLEDSAMYFCASTRESGYGYTFGSGTRLTVV.